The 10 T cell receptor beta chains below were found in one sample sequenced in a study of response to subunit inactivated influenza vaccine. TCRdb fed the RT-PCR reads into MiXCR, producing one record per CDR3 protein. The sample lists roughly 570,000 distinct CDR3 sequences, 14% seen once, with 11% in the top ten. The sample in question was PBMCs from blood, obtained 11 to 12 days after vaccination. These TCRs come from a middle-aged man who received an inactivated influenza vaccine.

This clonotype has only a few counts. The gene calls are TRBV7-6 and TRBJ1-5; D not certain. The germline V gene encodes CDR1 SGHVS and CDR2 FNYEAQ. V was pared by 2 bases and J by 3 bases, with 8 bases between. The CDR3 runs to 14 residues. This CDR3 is CASSLWADNQPQHF. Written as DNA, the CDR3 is TGTGCCAGCAGCTTATGGGCGGACAATCAGCCCCAGCATTTT.

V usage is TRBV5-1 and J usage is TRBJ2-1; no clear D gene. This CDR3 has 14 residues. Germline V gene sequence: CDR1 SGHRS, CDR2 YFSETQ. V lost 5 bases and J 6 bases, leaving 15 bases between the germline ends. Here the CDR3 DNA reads TGCGCCAGCAGTTGGGATGGGTCTCGCAATGAGCAGTTCTTC. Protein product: CASSWDGSRNEQFF.

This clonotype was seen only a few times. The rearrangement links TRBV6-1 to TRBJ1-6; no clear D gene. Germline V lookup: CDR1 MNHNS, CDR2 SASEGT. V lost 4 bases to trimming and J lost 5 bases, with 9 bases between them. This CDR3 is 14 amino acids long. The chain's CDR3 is CASSAGINNSPLHF. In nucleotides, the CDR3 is TGTGCCAGCAGTGCCGGGATTAATAATTCACCCCTCCACTTT.

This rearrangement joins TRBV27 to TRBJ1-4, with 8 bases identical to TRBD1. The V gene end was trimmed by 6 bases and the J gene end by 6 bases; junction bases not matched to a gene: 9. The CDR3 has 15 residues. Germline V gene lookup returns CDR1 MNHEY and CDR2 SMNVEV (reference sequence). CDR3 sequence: CASRGGQGRHEKLFF. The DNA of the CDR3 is TGTGCCAGCAGGGGAGGACAGGGTAGGCATGAAAAACTGTTTTTT.

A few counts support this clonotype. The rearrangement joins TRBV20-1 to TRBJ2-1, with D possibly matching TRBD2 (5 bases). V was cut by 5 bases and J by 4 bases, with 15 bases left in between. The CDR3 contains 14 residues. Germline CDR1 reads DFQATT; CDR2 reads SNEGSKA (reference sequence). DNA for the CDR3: TGCAGTGCTCCCCAAGCGGAGTTTTACAATGAGCAGTTCTTC. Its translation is CSAPQAEFYNEQFF.

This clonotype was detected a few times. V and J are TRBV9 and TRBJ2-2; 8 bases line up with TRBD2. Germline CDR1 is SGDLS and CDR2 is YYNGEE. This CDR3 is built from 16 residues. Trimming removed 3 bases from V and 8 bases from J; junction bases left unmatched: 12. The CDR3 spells CASSAAGGLPPGELFF. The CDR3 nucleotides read TGTGCCAGCAGCGCCGCGGGGGGCCTTCCCCCGGGGGAGCTGTTTTTT.

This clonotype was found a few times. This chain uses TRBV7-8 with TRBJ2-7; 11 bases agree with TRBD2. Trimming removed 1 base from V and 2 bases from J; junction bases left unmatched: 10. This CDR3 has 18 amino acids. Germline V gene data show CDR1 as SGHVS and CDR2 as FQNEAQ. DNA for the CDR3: TGTGCCAGCAGCTTAGGCCTAGCGGGAGGAAAGATAACCTACGAGCAGTACTTC. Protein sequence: CASSLGLAGGKITYEQYF.

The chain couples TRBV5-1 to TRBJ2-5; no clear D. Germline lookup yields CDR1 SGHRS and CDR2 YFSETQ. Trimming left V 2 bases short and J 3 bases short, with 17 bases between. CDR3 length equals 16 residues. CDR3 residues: CASSFLDGFGKETQYF. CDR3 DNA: TGCGCCAGCAGCTTCCTGGATGGATTCGGAAAAGAGACCCAGTACTTC.

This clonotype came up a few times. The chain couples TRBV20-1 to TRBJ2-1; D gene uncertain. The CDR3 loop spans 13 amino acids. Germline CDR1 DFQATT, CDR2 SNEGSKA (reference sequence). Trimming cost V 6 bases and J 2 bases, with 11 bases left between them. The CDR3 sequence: CSAPPRTYNEQFF. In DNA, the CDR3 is TGCAGTGCCCCCCCTCGTACCTACAATGAGCAGTTCTTC.

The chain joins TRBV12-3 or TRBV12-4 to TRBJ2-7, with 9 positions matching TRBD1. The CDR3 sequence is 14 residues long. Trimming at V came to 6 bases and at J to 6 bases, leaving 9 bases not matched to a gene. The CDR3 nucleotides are TGTGCCAGCAGAACGGGACAGGGTTGGAGCGAGCAGTACTTC. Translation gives CASRTGQGWSEQYF.